The sequence of this TCR beta chain was determined in a study of long-term antiretroviral therapy in people with HIV. General observations from the study: Therapy changes, viral resistance and ART adherence were not documented in the available data.

Every specimen held between 1-10 million cryopreserved PBMC. These were thawed and washed before DNA extraction. With survey level as its setting, the immunoSEQ assay was v3.0. Profiled with immunoSEQ multiplex PCR; TCRdb holds only in-frame clones, not every one. The sample consists of 20,000 to 25,000 clones, roughly 91% of them appearing once. Worth noting for this clone: The antigen remains undetermined.

The CDR3 totals 15 residues. V was pared by 4 bases and J by 4 bases, with 9 bases of the junction left unmatched. The germline V gene encodes CDR1 MNHEY and CDR2 SMNVEV (reference sequence). Sequenced here: unsorted PBMCs, sampled 2.3 years after starting antiretroviral therapy. This receptor was identified in a man in his 60s with HIV. The rearrangement links TRBV27 to TRBJ1-1; TRBD1 matches at 7 bases. The CDR3, as DNA: TGTGCCAGCAGTTCCCGACAGGGCTGGGTCACTGAAGCTTTCTTT. It codes for CASSSRQGWVTEAFF.